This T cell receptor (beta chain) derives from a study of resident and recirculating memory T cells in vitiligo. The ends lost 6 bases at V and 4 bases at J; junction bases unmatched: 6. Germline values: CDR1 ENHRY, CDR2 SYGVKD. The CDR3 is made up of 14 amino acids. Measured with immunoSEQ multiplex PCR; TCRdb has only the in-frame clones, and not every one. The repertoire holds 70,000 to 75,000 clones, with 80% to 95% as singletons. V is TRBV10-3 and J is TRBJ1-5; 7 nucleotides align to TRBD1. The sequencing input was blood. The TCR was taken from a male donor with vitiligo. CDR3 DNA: TGTGCCATCAGGCCCACAGGGGAGAATCAGCCCCAGCATTTT. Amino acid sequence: CAIRPTGENQPQHF.